A single sample is the source of the 25 T cell receptor beta chains below, sequenced in a study of CD8 T cells in Susac syndrome. After extraction with the RNeasy kit, roughly 0.45 to 1 ug of the RNA was reverse transcribed using random hexamers. A single record per CDR3 protein comes from TCRdb applying MiXCR to the immunoSEQ multiplex PCR reads. In the table there are about 210,000 distinct CDR3 sequences, approximately 95% of which are singletons. Material for sequencing was CD4+ T cells from PBMCs. The receptors were gathered from a human donor with multiple sclerosis.

The rearrangement uses TRBV20-1 and TRBJ1-4; 9 nucleotides line up with TRBD1. Looked up from germline, CDR1 is DFQATT and CDR2 is SNEGSKA (reference sequence). The J segment lost 8 bases and the V segment lost 2 bases, leaving 6 bases of the junction unmatched. The length of the CDR3 is 14 residues. CDR3 amino acids: CSARLQGAREKLFF. CDR3 coding DNA: TGCAGTGCTAGACTACAGGGGGCGAGAGAAAAACTGTTTTTT.

This CDR3 reads CSARVTGNQPQHF. The CDR3 DNA reads as TGCAGTGCTAGGGTGACAGGGAATCAGCCCCAGCATTTT. The V gene is TRBV20-1, the J gene TRBJ1-5; TRBD1 matches 7 bases. With V trimmed by 3 bases and J by 4 bases, 3 bases remained unmatched. Germline V lookup: CDR1 DFQATT, CDR2 SNEGSKA (reference sequence). The CDR3 covers 13 residues.

The chain uses TRBV3-1 and TRBJ2-3; D is ambiguous. V lost 4 bases, J lost 2 bases, and 10 bases lay in between. This CDR3 has 14 amino acids. From germline, CDR1 is LGHDT and CDR2 YNNKEL (reference sequence). CDR3 amino acids: CASSLSPYTDTQYF. For the CDR3, the DNA is TGTGCCAGCAGCCTATCCCCGTACACAGATACGCAGTATTTT.

This chain connects TRBV7-9 to TRBJ2-5; TRBD1 matches 9 bases. From germline, CDR1 is SEHNR and CDR2 FQNEAQ (reference sequence). CDR3 length: 15 amino acids. J gave up 1 base and V 8 bases, and 8 bases lay outside the gene matches. The chain's CDR3 is CASLPPGQGQETQYF. The DNA of the CDR3 is TGTGCCAGCCTACCGCCGGGACAGGGCCAAGAGACCCAGTACTTC.

This rearrangement joins TRBV6-1 to TRBJ2-3; D gene unclear. Germline V gives CDR1 MNHNS, CDR2 SASEGT. CDR3 length: 15 amino acids. V shed 5 bases and J shed 0 bases, with 12 bases lying between them. DNA of the CDR3: TGTGCCAGCAGTTTTAGGACGGACAGCACAGATACGCAGTATTTT. This gives the protein CASSFRTDSTDTQYF.

V is TRBV5-1 and J is TRBJ2-4; D is possibly TRBD1 (6 bases). The germline gives CDR1 SGHRS, CDR2 YFSETQ. Trimming pared 0 bases from V and 5 bases from J, leaving 9 bases between. This CDR3 comprises 14 residues. As DNA, the CDR3 is TGCGCCAGCAGCTTGGGGCGGACAGAAAACATTCAGTACTTC. This gives the protein CASSLGRTENIQYF.

DNA for the CDR3: TGCGTAGCGGGGGGGCCCTACGAGCAGTACTTC. Protein product: CVAGGPYEQYF. This chain connects TRBV20-1 to TRBJ2-7; TRBD2 matches 11 bases. The CDR3 runs 11 residues. The germline V gene encodes CDR1 DFQATT and CDR2 SNEGSKA (reference sequence).

This chain connects TRBV5-1 to TRBJ1-1, with D perhaps matching TRBD1 (5 bases). Trimming removed 5 bases from V and 0 bases from J, with 8 bases in between. The CDR3 runs 13 residues. CDR1 and CDR2 (germline): SGHRS, YFSETQ. For the CDR3, the DNA is TGCGCCAGCAGACCGGGACTGAACACTGAAGCTTTCTTT. This sequence encodes CASRPGLNTEAFF.

The chain has TRBV7-3 and TRBJ2-3; D is unclear. Trimming took off 2 bases at V and 7 bases at J, with 10 bases between the two ends. The germline V gene encodes CDR1 SGHTA and CDR2 FQGTGA. CDR3 length equals 13 residues. CDR3 sequence: CASSLEDGNTQYF. CDR3 in DNA: TGTGCCAGCAGCTTAGAGGATGGGAATACGCAGTATTTT.

This chain connects TRBV23-1 to TRBJ2-3; D might be TRBD1 or TRBD2, each matching 5 bases. TRBV23-1 counts as an open reading frame of uncertain function. The CDR3 totals 15 residues. Trimming took off 0 bases at V and 4 bases at J, with 11 bases between the two ends. CDR3 bases: TGCGCCAGCAGTCAATCCTCAGGGAGTGCAGATACGCAGTATTTT. This translates into CASSQSSGSADTQYF.

The rearrangement links TRBV6-5 to TRBJ2-3, with a possible D match to TRBD2 (5 bases). This CDR3 has 15 residues. Germline V gene lookup returns CDR1 MNHEY and CDR2 SVGAGI. Trimming removed 5 bases from V and 0 bases from J, with 12 bases in between. For the CDR3, the DNA is TGTGCCAGCAGTCCACGGAGGTTTAGCACAGATACGCAGTATTTT. It specifies CASSPRRFSTDTQYF.

The chain uses TRBV30 and TRBJ1-2, with D possibly being TRBD1 (6 bases). Germline V gene data show CDR1 as GTSNPN and CDR2 as SVGIG (reference sequence). Trimming cost V 4 bases and J 8 bases, with 11 bases left between them. CDR3 length: 11 residues. The CDR3 reads CAWIGGEGYTF. As DNA, the CDR3 is TGTGCCTGGATTGGGGGCGAAGGCTACACCTTC.

This clonotype was picked up one time. V usage is TRBV27 and J usage is TRBJ2-7, with a possible D match to TRBD2 (5 bases). This CDR3 has 16 residues. Trimming removed 2 bases from V and 0 bases from J, with 14 bases in between. Germline CDR1 reads MNHEY; CDR2 reads SMNVEV (reference sequence). The CDR3 region has the DNA TGTGCCAGCAGTTTAATGCTAGCAACACTCTCCTACGAGCAGTACTTC. The encoded protein is CASSLMLATLSYEQYF.

Only one count was recorded for this clonotype. The chain has TRBV3-1 and TRBJ1-2, with D hard to call. The V end was cut by 3 bases, the J end by 6 bases, with 11 bases between. The CDR3 contains 13 residues. Germline values: CDR1 LGHDT, CDR2 YNNKEL (reference sequence). In DNA, the CDR3 is TGTGCCAGCAGCCAGGGGATGGGGAATGGCTACACCTTC. It specifies CASSQGMGNGYTF.

This chain joins TRBV20-1 and TRBJ2-7; perhaps TRBD2 as D (6 bases). The CDR3 has 12 amino acids. V dropped 5 bases and J dropped 5 bases, with 13 bases sitting between them. Germline V gene sequence: CDR1 DFQATT, CDR2 SNEGSKA (reference sequence). The CDR3 bases are TGCAGTGCTGGAAGGACGGGGGACGAGCAGTACTTC. Translation gives CSAGRTGDEQYF.

This clonotype was detected once. This chain joins TRBV29-1 and TRBJ1-1; a possible D gene is TRBD1 (5 bases). This CDR3 is built from 14 residues. The ends were cut back, 7 bases at V and 2 bases at J, with 17 bases in the middle. Per germline, CDR1 SQVTM and CDR2 ANQGSEA. The CDR3, as DNA: TGCAGCGCACGACCGACAGTCTTAAACACTGAAGCTTTCTTT. It yields the protein CSARPTVLNTEAFF.

The rearrangement joins TRBV30 to TRBJ1-4; D ambiguous. The V gene's germline CDR1 is GTSNPN and CDR2 SVGIG (reference sequence). The CDR3 extends over 11 amino acids. Trimming took off 0 bases at V and 8 bases at J, with 4 bases between the two ends. CDR3 in DNA: TGTGCCTGGAGTGTACGAGAAAAACTGTTTTTT. Translation: CAWSVREKLFF.

The chain has TRBV5-1 and TRBJ2-7; D gene unclear. The CDR3 runs to 13 residues. The V gene's germline CDR1 is SGHRS and CDR2 YFSETQ. Trimming cost V 0 bases and J 3 bases, with 7 bases left between them. Written as DNA, the CDR3 is TGCGCCAGCAGCTTGGTGGTAGGCTACGAGCAGTACTTC. The encoded protein is CASSLVVGYEQYF.

This sequence joins TRBV3-1 and TRBJ2-3; a weak D match, TRBD1 (5 bases). The CDR3 is made up of 16 amino acids. V was cut by 3 bases and J by 0 bases, with 13 bases left in between. CDR1 and CDR2 (germline): LGHDT, YNNKEL (reference sequence). CDR3 coding DNA: TGTGCCAGCAGCCATCCAGGACAATCTAGCACAGATACGCAGTATTTT. It is translated as CASSHPGQSSTDTQYF.

The CDR3 loop is CASSPISSYNEQFF. The CDR3 DNA sequence: TGTGCCAGCAGCCCCATCAGCTCCTACAATGAGCAGTTCTTC. The chain recombines TRBV9 with TRBJ2-1; D is undetermined. The CDR3 length is 14 residues. With 4 bases removed from V and 0 bases from J, the gap between germline ends came to 8 bases. CDR1 is SGDLS, CDR2 YYNGEE, per germline.

V gene TRBV9 combines with J gene TRBJ1-6; TRBD1 agrees at 8 bases. CDR3 length: 16 residues. Germline V gene lookup returns CDR1 SGDLS and CDR2 YYNGEE. With V trimmed by 0 bases and J by 7 bases, 6 bases remained unmatched. The CDR3 sequence: CASSVGQGASNSPLHF. The CDR3 region has the DNA TGTGCCAGCAGCGTAGGTCAGGGGGCAAGCAATTCACCCCTCCACTTT.

The chain links TRBV4-1 to TRBJ2-7, with 8 bases fitting TRBD1. The CDR3 totals 13 residues. Germline lookup yields CDR1 MGHRA and CDR2 YSYEKL. V gave up 3 bases and J gave up 4 bases; unmatched junction bases: 2. The CDR3 spells CASSHRDRYEQYF. CDR3 nucleotide sequence: TGCGCCAGCAGCCACCGGGACAGGTACGAGCAGTACTTC.

The gene calls are TRBV20-1 and TRBJ2-7; D call uncertain. This CDR3 is 15 amino acids long. The germline V gene has CDR1 DFQATT and CDR2 SNEGSKA (reference sequence). V shed 3 bases and J shed 0 bases, with 15 bases lying between them. Here the CDR3 reads CSASDHLKGSYEQYF. In nucleotides, the CDR3 is TGCAGTGCTAGTGATCACCTAAAGGGCTCCTACGAGCAGTACTTC.

The chain combines TRBV7-8 with TRBJ2-1; the D gene is possibly TRBD2 (5 bases). V lost 5 bases to trimming and J lost 4 bases, with 15 bases between them. Germline values: CDR1 SGHVS, CDR2 FQNEAQ. This CDR3 has 15 amino acids. Written as DNA, the CDR3 is TGTGCCAGCAGCCCACACCCGGGGATATACAATGAGCAGTTCTTC. This sequence encodes CASSPHPGIYNEQFF.

J is TRBJ2-7 and V is TRBV6-5; unclear D gene. The CDR3 totals 12 residues. CDR1 is MNHEY, CDR2 SVGAGI, per germline. Trimming shortened V by 0 bases and J by 5 bases, and 5 bases separated the two germline ends. Here the CDR3 reads CASSYSAHEQYF. The CDR3 nucleotides are TGTGCCAGCAGTTACTCCGCCCACGAGCAGTACTTC.